This T cell receptor beta chain was captured in a study of spatial heterogeneity in lung cancer. In the study overall: Sequences of the beta chain were consistently detected in greater numbers than alpha-chain sequences. The study observed each unique TCR and UMI combination more than ten times on average in raw reads.

Time point noted: sample taken at primary tumor resection. In each case, whole RNA from tumor, nontumor lung or frozen PBMC was sequenced unsorted. Germline V lookup: CDR1 DFQATT, CDR2 SNEGSKA (reference sequence). The CDR3 has 14 residues. The germline V and J ends were trimmed by 3 bases and 9 bases, with 18 bases remaining between them. A unique molecular identifier was carried by every single TCR cDNA molecule. TCRdb analysed the 5' RACE reads with MiXCR anew, one entry per CDR3 protein. The repertoire consists of around 13,000 distinct CDR3 sequences, with roughly 15% occurring once and the leading ten covering around two fifths. This clonotype occurred many times. Its antigen is still unknown. Broader study findings: Ubiquitous expanded tumor TCRs surfaced in blood more at resection than they did at follow-up.

This specimen consisted of PBMCs, obtained at surgery. The rearrangement links TRBV20-1 to TRBJ1-3, with TRBD1 as a possible D gene (6 bases). This clonotype was sampled from a male donor with early-stage non-small cell lung cancer. Written as DNA, the CDR3 is TGCAGTGCTAGTCCTAACAGGGAACTGGGCACCATATATTTT. The encoded protein is CSASPNRELGTIYF.